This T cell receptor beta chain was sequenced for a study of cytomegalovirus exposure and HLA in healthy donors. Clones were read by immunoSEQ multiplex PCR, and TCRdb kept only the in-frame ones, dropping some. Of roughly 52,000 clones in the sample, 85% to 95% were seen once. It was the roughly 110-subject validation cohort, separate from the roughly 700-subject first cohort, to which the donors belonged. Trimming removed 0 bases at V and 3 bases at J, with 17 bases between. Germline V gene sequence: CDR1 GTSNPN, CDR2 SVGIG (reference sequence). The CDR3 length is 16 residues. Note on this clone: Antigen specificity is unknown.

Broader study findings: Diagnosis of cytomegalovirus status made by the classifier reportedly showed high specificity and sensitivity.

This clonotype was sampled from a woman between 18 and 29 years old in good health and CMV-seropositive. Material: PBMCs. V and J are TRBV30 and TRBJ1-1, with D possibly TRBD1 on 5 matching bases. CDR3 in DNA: TGTGCCTGGAGTGTACTCCCAGGGAAAGGGTACACTGAAGCTTTCTTT. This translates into CAWSVLPGKGYTEAFF.